One TCR beta chain is described in this entry. This CDR3 contains 14 residues. V shed 4 bases and J 8 bases; nucleotides not matched to a gene: 7. Germline-derived CDR1 and CDR2 are SGHRS and YFSETQ. The sample comes from a study of control samples from healthy donors and cancer patients. Here immunoSEQ multiplex PCR was the method, and the copy in TCRdb shows in-frame clones only, minus some. Of approximately 120,000 clones in the sample, over 75% were seen once. The TCR originated in a man in his 60s in good health. The chain employs TRBV5-1 and TRBJ2-2, with 8 bases matching TRBD2. The sample was blood. The CDR3 protein is CASSPGLAGGELFF. The CDR3 region has the DNA TGCGCCAGCAGCCCCGGACTAGCTGGTGGGGAGCTGTTTTTT.